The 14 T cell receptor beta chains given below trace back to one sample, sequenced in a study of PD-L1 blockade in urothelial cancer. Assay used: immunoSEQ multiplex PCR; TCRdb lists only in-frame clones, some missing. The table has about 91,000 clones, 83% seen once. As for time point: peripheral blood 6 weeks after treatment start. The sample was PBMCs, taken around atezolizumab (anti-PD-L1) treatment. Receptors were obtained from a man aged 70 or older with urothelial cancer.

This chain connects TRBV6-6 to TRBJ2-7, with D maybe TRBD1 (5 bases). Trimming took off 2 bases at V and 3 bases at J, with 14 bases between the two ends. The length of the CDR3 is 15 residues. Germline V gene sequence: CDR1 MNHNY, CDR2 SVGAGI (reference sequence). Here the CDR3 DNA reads TGTGCCAGCAGTTACATGAGCCAGGGATTCTACGAGCAGTACTTC. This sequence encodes CASSYMSQGFYEQYF.

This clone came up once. The chain's CDR3 is CATSQGVGNQPQHF. CDR3 DNA: TGTGCCACCAGTCAAGGGGTAGGCAATCAGCCCCAGCATTTT. The chain combines TRBV15 with TRBJ1-5; a possible D gene is TRBD1 (5 bases). The CDR3 totals 14 residues. Trimming removed 6 bases at V and 2 bases at J, with 11 bases between. CDR1 LNHNV and CDR2 YYDKDF come from the germline V gene (reference sequence). Full variable domain (outside the CDR3, taken from reference TRBV15 and TRBJ1-5): DAMVIQNPRYQVTQFGKPVTLSCSQTLNHNVMYWYQQKSSQAPKLLFHYYDKDFNNEADTPDNFQSRRPNTSFCFLDIRSPGLGDTAMYLCATSQGVGNQPQHFGDGTRLSIL.

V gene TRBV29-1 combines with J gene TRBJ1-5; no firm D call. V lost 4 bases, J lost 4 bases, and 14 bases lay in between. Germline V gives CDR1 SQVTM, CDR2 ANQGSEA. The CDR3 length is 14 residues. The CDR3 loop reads CSVGSGGVNQPQHF. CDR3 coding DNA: TGCAGCGTTGGTTCGGGCGGGGTAAATCAGCCCCAGCATTTT.

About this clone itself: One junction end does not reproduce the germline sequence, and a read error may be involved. As DNA, the CDR3 is TGTGCCAGTAGTGGTCTGGGGCTTCAAGAGGATTTT. Its translation is CASSGLGLQEDF. The V call is TRBV19, the J call TRBJ1-5; possible D gene TRBD1, 5 bases. There are 12 residues in the CDR3. CDR1 and CDR2 from the germline V gene are LNHDA and SQIVND (reference sequence).

Here the CDR3 reads CASSFRGGRGTDTQYF. For the CDR3, the DNA is TGTGCCAGCAGCTTTAGAGGAGGGAGGGGCACAGATACGCAGTATTTT. J is TRBJ2-3 and V is TRBV13, with TRBD2 matching over 7 bases. J gave up 1 base and V 3 bases, and 7 bases lay outside the gene matches. The length of the CDR3 is 16 residues. Germline CDR1 and CDR2: PRHDT and FYEKMQ (reference sequence).

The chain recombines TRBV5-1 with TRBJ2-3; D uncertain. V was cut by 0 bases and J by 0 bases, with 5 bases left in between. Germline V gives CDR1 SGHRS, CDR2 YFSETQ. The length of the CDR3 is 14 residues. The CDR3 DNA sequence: TGCGCCAGCAGCTTGGGACTTAGCACAGATACGCAGTATTTT. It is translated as CASSLGLSTDTQYF. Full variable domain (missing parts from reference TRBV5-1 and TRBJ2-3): KAGVTQTPRYLIKTRGQQVTLSCSPISGHRSVSWYQQTPGQGLQFLFEYFSETQRNKGNFPGRFSGRQFSNSRSEMNVSTLELGDSALYLCASSLGLSTDTQYFGPGTRLTVL.

CDR3 region: CASSGGDTMNTEAFF. The CDR3 bases are TGCGCCAGCAGCGGGGGGGACACCATGAACACTGAAGCTTTCTTT. The chain employs TRBV5-1 and TRBJ1-1; possibly TRBD1 for D (6 bases). The CDR3 loop spans 15 amino acids. V was shortened by 4 bases and J by 0 bases, with 13 bases between the two germline ends. CDR1 and CDR2 (germline): SGHRS, YFSETQ. The full variable domain, with the rest looked up from reference TRBV5-1 and TRBJ1-1, is KAGVTQTPRYLIKTRGQQVTLSCSPISGHRSVSWYQQTPGQGLQFLFEYFSETQRNKGNFPGRFSGRQFSNSRSEMNVSTLELGDSALYLCASSGGDTMNTEAFFGQGTRLTVV.

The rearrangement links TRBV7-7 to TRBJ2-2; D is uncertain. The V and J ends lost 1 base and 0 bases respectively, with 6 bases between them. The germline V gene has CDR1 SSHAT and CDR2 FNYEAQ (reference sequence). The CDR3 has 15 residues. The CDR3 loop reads CASSLGRTNTGELFF. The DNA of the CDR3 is TGTGCCAGCAGCTTAGGCAGAACGAACACCGGGGAGCTGTTTTTT.

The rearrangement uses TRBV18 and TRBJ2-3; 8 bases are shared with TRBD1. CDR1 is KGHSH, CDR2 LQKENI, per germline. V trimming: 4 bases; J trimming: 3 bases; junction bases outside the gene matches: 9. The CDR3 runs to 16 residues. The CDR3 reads CASSQRTGTGTDTQYF. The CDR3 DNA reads TGTGCCAGCTCACAAAGGACAGGGACGGGTACAGATACGCAGTATTTT.

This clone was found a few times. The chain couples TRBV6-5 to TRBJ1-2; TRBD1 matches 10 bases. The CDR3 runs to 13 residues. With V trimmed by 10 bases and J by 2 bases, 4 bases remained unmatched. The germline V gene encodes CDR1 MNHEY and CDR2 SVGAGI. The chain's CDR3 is CAIRDRGNYGYTF. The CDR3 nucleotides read TGTGCCATCCGGGACAGGGGCAACTATGGCTACACCTTC.

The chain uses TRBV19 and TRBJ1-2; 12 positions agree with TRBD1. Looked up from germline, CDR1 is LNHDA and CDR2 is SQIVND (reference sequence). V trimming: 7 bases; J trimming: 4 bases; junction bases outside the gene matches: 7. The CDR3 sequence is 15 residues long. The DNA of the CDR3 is TGTGCCAGTATTCGGGGGACAGGGGGCATCTATGGCTACACCTTC. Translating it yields CASIRGTGGIYGYTF.

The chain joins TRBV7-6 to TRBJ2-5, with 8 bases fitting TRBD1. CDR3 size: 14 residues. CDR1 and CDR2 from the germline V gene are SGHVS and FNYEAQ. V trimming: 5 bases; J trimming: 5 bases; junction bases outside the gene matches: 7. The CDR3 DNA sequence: TGTGCCAGCAGCCGAGAGACAGGGGTCGAGACCCAGTACTTC. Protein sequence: CASSRETGVETQYF.

The CDR3, as DNA: TGTGCCAGCAGCCAGACAGGGGAGGCTAATGAAAAACTGTTTTTT. Its translation: CASSQTGEANEKLFF. This chain links TRBV6-5 with TRBJ1-4; TRBD1 aligns across 8 bases. CDR1 and CDR2 (germline): MNHEY, SVGAGI. This CDR3 is built from 15 residues. Losses at the gene ends were 6 bases for V and 3 bases for J; bases not matched to a gene: 6.

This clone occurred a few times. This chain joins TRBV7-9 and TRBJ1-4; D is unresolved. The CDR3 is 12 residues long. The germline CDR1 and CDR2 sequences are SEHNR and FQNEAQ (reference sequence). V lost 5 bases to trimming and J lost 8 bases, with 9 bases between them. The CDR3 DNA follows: TGTGCCAGCAGCCAGTTCGGGGAAAAACTGTTTTTT. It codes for CASSQFGEKLFF.